Each of the 13 T cell receptor beta chains below was sequenced from the same sample in a study of cytomegalovirus exposure and HLA in healthy donors. The study ran its PCR with 60 Vbeta and 13 Jbeta primers. The assay was immunoSEQ multiplex PCR, and TCRdb's table has in-frame clones only and misses some. The data contain about 160,000 clones, 70% to 90% of them singletons. What was sequenced was PBMCs. Every receptor here comes from a woman in her late teens or twenties in good health and CMV-seronegative.

This clone has a single count. V and J are TRBV19 and TRBJ2-7, with TRBD1 as a possible D gene (6 bases). This CDR3 is built from 18 residues. Germline V lookup: CDR1 LNHDA, CDR2 SQIVND (reference sequence). With 3 bases removed from V and 2 bases from J, the gap between germline ends came to 23 bases. CDR3 protein: CASSIIHHTGYTTYEQYF. CDR3 nucleotides: TGTGCCAGTAGTATTATTCACCATACAGGGTACACAACCTACGAGCAGTACTTC.

Notes on this clone: One end of the junction varies from germline; a read error may be responsible. Additional DNA sequences in this sample encode the identical CDR3. This rearrangement joins TRBV28 to TRBJ1-1, with D maybe TRBD1 (5 bases). There are 15 residues in the CDR3. The germline V gene has CDR1 MDHEN and CDR2 SYDVKM. CDR3 amino acids: CASSRAGGLLTEAFF. As DNA, the CDR3 is TGTGCCAGCAGTCGGGCCGGGGGATTATTAACTGAAGCCTTCTTT.

The chain recombines TRBV7-3 with TRBJ2-3; D is uncertain. The CDR3 has 15 residues. V gave up 5 bases and J gave up 0 bases, with 12 bases separating them. The V gene's germline CDR1 is SGHTA and CDR2 FQGTGA. The DNA for the CDR3 is TGTGCCAGCAGCCCAGACTCTATCAGCACAGATACGCAGTATTTT. Residues: CASSPDSISTDTQYF. The whole variable domain, filled in from reference TRBV7-3 and TRBJ2-3, reads GAGVSQTPSNKVTEKGKYVELRCDPISGHTALYWYRQSLGQGPEFLIYFQGTGAADDSGLPNDRFFAVRPEGSVSTLKIQRTERGDSAVYLCASSPDSISTDTQYFGPGTRLTVL.

J is TRBJ2-2 and V is TRBV4-3; 10 bases agree with TRBD2. Germline CDR1 is LGHNA and CDR2 is YSLEER. The V and J ends lost 0 bases and 9 bases, in that order; junction bases with no gene match: 4. The CDR3 runs to 15 residues. The CDR3 region is CASSQDSGGKRELFF. DNA of the CDR3: TGCGCCAGCAGCCAAGATAGCGGGGGGAAAAGGGAGCTGTTTTTT.

The chain is built from TRBV11-2 and TRBJ2-5, with D perhaps TRBD2 (6 bases). The tail of the sequence fits TRBJ2-7 better, so the J call may be wrong. The CDR3 is made up of 12 amino acids. CDR1 and CDR2 (germline): SGHAT, FQNNGV. The CDR3 here is CASTPWGGEQYF. CDR3 in DNA: TGTGCCAGCACCCCCTGGGGAGGCGAGCAGTACTTC.

V usage is TRBV7-9 and J usage is TRBJ2-7; TRBD1 matches at 9 bases. The junction had 8 bases not matched to a gene; V was cut back by 5 bases and J by 6 bases. The germline gives CDR1 SEHNR, CDR2 FQNEAQ (reference sequence). The CDR3 is 14 residues long. CDR3 loop: CASSPGQGPGEQYF. CDR3 DNA sequence: TGTGCCAGCAGCCCGGGACAGGGTCCGGGCGAGCAGTACTTC.

This sequence joins TRBV7-9 and TRBJ1-3; perhaps TRBD1 as D (5 bases). Per germline, CDR1 SEHNR and CDR2 FQNEAQ (reference sequence). This CDR3 is built from 12 residues. V lost 5 bases and J 5 bases, leaving 7 bases between the germline ends. CDR3 nucleotides: TGTGCCAGCAGCCCAGGGCGAAACACCATATATTTT. It specifies CASSPGRNTIYF.

This clone was seen a single time. J is TRBJ1-2 and V is TRBV19; possible D gene TRBD1, 5 bases. The CDR3 spans 14 residues. The germline CDR1 and CDR2 sequences are LNHDA and SQIVND (reference sequence). V was cut by 5 bases and J by 4 bases, with 14 bases left in between. CDR3 amino acids: CASSYLRASYGYTF. Written as DNA, the CDR3 is TGTGCCAGTAGTTACCTCAGGGCTTCCTATGGCTACACCTTC. Full variable domain (missing parts from reference TRBV19 and TRBJ1-2): DGGITQSPKYLFRKEGQNVTLSCEQNLNHDAMYWYRQDPGQGLRLIYYSQIVNDFQKGDIAEGYSVSREKKESFPLTVTSAQKNPTAFYLCASSYLRASYGYTFGSGTRLTVV.

This rearrangement joins TRBV4-1 to TRBJ2-1; TRBD2 agrees at 14 bases. J was trimmed by 0 bases and V by 1 base; bases with no gene match: 2. The germline V gene has CDR1 MGHRA and CDR2 YSYEKL. This CDR3 contains 18 residues. The CDR3 DNA reads TGCGCCAGCAGCCAAGGACTAGCGGGAGGGAGCTCCTACAATGAGCAGTTCTTC. Amino acid sequence: CASSQGLAGGSSYNEQFF.

CDR3: CASSESTRTESHNEQFF. The DNA of the CDR3 is TGTGCCAGCAGTGAATCTACTAGGACAGAGAGCCACAATGAGCAGTTCTTC. The chain couples TRBV25-1 to TRBJ2-1; a weak D match, TRBD1 (6 bases). The V end was cut by 1 base, the J end by 5 bases, with 18 bases between. CDR3 length equals 17 residues. Germline V gives CDR1 MGHDK, CDR2 SYGVNS.

This clone was detected a few times. The chain links TRBV19 to TRBJ2-5; 9 nucleotides align to TRBD2. The CDR3 has 16 residues. The germline V gene encodes CDR1 LNHDA and CDR2 SQIVND (reference sequence). V lost 6 bases to trimming and J lost 1 base; unmatched junction nucleotides: 9. CDR3 nucleotides: TGTGCCAGTAGCCCTCGATGGCGGGAGGGCCAAGAGACCCAGTACTTC. Translation: CASSPRWREGQETQYF.

The chain is built from TRBV10-2 and TRBJ2-7; D uncertain. This CDR3 region has 12 residues. V shed 5 bases and J shed 3 bases, with 8 bases lying between them. Germline V CDR1 and CDR2: WSHSY, SAAADI. The CDR3 region is CASSQQNYEQYF. The DNA for the CDR3 is TGCGCCAGCAGTCAACAGAACTACGAGCAGTACTTC.

In nucleotides, the CDR3 is TGTGCCTGGACCAGGGGAGGGGCCAACGTCCTGACTTTC. Its translation is CAWTRGGANVLTF. V is TRBV30 and J is TRBJ2-6; a weak D match, TRBD1 (6 bases). This CDR3 contains 13 residues. V was shortened by 4 bases and J by 4 bases, with 8 bases between the two germline ends. Germline CDR1 GTSNPN, CDR2 SVGIG (reference sequence).